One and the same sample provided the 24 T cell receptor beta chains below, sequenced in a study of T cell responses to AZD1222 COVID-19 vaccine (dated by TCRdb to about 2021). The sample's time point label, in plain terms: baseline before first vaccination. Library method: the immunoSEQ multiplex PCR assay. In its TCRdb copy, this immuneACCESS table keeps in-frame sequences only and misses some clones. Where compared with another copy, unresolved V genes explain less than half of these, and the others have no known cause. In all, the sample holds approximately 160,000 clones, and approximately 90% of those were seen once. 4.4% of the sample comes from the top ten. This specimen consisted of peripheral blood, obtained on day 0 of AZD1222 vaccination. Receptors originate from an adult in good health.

The CDR3 DNA is TGTGCCAGCGGTCCTTTCGGGAGCTCCTACGAGCAGTACTTC. Its translation: CASGPFGSSYEQYF. This chain joins TRBV25-1 and TRBJ2-7; D might be TRBD2 (6 bases). Per germline, CDR1 MGHDK and CDR2 SYGVNS. The CDR3 covers 14 residues. Deletions cut 8 bases from V and 0 bases from J, with 14 bases between.

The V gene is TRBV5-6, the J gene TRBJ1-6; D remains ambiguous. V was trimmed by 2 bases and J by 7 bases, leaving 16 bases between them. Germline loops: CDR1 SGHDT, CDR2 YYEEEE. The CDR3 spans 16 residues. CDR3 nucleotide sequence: TGTGCCAGCAGCTTTCGTAGTATAGAACTGAATTCACCCCTCCACTTT. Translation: CASSFRSIELNSPLHF.

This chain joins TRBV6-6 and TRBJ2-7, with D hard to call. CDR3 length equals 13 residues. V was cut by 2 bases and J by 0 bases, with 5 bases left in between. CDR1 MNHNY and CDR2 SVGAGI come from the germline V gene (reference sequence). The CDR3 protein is CASSYAGSYEQYF. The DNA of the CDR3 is TGTGCCAGCAGTTACGCTGGCTCCTACGAGCAGTACTTC.

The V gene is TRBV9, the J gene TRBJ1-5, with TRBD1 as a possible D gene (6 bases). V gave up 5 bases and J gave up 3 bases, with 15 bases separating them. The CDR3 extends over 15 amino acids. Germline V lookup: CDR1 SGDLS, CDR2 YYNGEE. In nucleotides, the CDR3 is TGTGCCAGCAGGGTCCCCCAGGGGCACAATCAGCCCCAGCATTTT. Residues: CASRVPQGHNQPQHF.

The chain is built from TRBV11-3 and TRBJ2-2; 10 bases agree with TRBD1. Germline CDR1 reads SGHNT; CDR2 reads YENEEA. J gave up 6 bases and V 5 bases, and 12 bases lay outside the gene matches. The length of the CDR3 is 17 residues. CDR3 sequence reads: CASSPHSGQGSSGELFF. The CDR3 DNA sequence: TGTGCCAGCAGCCCCCATTCGGGACAGGGGTCCTCCGGGGAGCTGTTTTTT.

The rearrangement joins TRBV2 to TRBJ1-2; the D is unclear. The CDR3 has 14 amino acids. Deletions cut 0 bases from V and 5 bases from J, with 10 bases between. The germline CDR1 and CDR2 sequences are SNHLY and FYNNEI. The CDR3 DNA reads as TGTGCCAGCAGTGAAGCAACGGGCCCTTATGGCTACACCTTC. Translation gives CASSEATGPYGYTF.

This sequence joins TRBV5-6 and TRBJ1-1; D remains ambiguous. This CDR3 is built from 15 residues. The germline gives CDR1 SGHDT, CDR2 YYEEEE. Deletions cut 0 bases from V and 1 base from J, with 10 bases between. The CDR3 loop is CASSLASGGNTEAFF. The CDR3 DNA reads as TGTGCCAGCAGCTTGGCGTCCGGAGGGAACACTGAAGCTTTCTTT.

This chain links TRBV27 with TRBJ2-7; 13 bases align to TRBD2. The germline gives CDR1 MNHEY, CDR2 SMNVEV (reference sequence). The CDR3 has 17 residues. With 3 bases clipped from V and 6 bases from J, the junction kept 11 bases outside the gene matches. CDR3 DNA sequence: TGTGCCAGCAGTTTCGCCGTTGGACTAGCGGGAGTAGGCGAGCAGTACTTC. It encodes CASSFAVGLAGVGEQYF.

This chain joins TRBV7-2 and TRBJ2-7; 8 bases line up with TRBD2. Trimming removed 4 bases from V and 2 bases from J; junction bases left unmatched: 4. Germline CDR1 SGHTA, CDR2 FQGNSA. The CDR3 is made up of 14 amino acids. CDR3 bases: TGTGCCAGCAGCTGGACTAGCAGTCCCTACGAGCAGTACTTC. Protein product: CASSWTSSPYEQYF.

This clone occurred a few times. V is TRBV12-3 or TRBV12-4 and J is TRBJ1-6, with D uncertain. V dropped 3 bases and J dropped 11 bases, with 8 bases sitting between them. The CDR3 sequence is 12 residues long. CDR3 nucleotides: TGTGCCAGCAGTTTTGTGGGGACACCCCTCCACTTT. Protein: CASSFVGTPLHF.

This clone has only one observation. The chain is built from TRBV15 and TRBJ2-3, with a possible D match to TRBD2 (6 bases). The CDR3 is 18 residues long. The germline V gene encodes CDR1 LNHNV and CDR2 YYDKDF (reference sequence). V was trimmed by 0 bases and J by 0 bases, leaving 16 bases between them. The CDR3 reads CATSRDPLAGRSTDTQYF. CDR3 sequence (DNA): TGTGCCACCAGCAGAGATCCCTTGGCGGGAAGAAGCACAGATACGCAGTATTTT.

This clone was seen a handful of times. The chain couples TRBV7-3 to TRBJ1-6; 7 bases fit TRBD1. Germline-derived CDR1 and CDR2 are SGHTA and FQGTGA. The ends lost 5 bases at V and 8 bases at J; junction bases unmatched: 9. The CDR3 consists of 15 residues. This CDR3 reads CASSTDRQGHSPLHF. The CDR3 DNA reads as TGTGCCAGCAGCACCGACCGACAGGGCCATTCACCCCTCCACTTT. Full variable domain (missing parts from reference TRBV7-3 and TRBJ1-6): GAGVSQTPSNKVTEKGKYVELRCDPISGHTALYWYRQSLGQGPEFLIYFQGTGAADDSGLPNDRFFAVRPEGSVSTLKIQRTERGDSAVYLCASSTDRQGHSPLHFGNGTRLTVT.

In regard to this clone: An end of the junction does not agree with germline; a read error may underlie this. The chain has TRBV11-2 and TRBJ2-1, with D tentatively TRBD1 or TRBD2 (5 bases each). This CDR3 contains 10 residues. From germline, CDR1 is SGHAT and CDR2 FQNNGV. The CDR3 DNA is TGTGCCAGCAGATTAGGGGAGCTGTTCTTC. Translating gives CASRLGELFF.

The CDR3 is CASSLVGALITDTQYF. For the CDR3, the DNA is TGTGCCAGCAGCTTGGTAGGGGCGCTGATCACAGATACGCAGTATTTT. The chain couples TRBV5-5 to TRBJ2-3, with D perhaps matching TRBD1 (5 bases). Germline CDR1 and CDR2: SGHKS and YYEKEE (reference sequence). V lost 0 bases and J lost 2, with 13 bases in between. This CDR3 comprises 16 residues.

CDR3 protein: CASSWDRVQDTQYF. The CDR3 DNA follows: TGTGCCAGCAGCTGGGACAGGGTCCAGGATACGCAGTATTTT. The chain has TRBV5-5 and TRBJ2-3; 9 positions agree with TRBD1. Trimming at V came to 3 bases and at J to 6 bases, leaving 5 bases not matched to a gene. The germline CDR1 and CDR2 sequences are SGHKS and YYEKEE (reference sequence). The CDR3 is made up of 14 amino acids.

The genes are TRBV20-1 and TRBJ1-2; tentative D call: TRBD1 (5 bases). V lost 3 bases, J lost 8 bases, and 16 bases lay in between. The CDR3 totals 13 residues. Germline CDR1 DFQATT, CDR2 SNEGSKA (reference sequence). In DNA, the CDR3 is TGCAGTGCTAGTACGGCGGACAATTTGGGCTACACCTTC. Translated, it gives CSASTADNLGYTF.

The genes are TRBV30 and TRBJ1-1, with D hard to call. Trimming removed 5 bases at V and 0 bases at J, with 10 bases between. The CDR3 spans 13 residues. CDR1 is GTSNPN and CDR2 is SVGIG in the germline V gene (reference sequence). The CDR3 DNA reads TGTGCCTGGGCCCCCCAGGTGAACACTGAAGCTTTCTTT. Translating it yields CAWAPQVNTEAFF.

CDR3 nucleotide sequence: TGTGCCAGCAGCCCGGGTATGCGGGATACGCAGTATTTT. Protein product: CASSPGMRDTQYF. The chain joins TRBV7-9 to TRBJ2-3; the D is unclear. This CDR3 spans 13 amino acids. Trimming removed 5 bases from V and 6 bases from J, with 12 bases in between. CDR1 is SEHNR, CDR2 FQNEAQ, per germline (reference sequence). Filled out from reference TRBV7-9 and TRBJ2-3, the complete variable domain reads DTGVSQNPRHKITKRGQNVTFRCDPISEHNRLYWYRQTLGQGPEFLTYFQNEAQLEKSRLLSDRFSAERPKGSFSTLEIQRTEQGDSAMYLCASSPGMRDTQYFGPGTRLTVL.

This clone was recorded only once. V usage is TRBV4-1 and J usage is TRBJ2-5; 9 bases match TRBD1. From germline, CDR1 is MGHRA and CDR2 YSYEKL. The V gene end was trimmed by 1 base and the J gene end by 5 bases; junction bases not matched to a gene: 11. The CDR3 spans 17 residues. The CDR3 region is CASSQVDGQGLEETQYF. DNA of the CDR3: TGCGCCAGCAGCCAAGTGGATGGACAGGGGTTGGAGGAGACCCAGTACTTC.

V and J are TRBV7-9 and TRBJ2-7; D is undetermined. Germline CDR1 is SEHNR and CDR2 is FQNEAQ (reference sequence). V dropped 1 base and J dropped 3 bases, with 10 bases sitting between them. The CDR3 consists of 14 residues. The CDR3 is CASSLGGTDYEQYF. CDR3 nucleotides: TGTGCCAGCAGCTTAGGGGGTACCGACTACGAGCAGTACTTC. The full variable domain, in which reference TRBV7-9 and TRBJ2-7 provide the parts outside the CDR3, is DTGVSQNPRHKITKRGQNVTFRCDPISEHNRLYWYRQTLGQGPEFLTYFQNEAQLEKSRLLSDRFSAERPKGSFSTLEIQRTEQGDSAMYLCASSLGGTDYEQYFGPGTRLTVT.

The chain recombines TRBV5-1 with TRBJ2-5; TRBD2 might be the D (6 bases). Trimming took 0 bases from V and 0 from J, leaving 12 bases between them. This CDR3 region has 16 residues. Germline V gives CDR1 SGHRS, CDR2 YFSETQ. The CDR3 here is CASSLGAGKYQETQYF. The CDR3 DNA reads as TGCGCCAGCAGCTTGGGGGCGGGGAAGTACCAAGAGACCCAGTACTTC.

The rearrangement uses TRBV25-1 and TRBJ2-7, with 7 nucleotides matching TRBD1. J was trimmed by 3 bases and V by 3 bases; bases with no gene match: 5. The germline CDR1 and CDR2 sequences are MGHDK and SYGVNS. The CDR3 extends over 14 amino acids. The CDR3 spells CASSDRQGFYEQYF. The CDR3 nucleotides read TGTGCCAGCAGTGACCGACAGGGCTTCTACGAGCAGTACTTC.

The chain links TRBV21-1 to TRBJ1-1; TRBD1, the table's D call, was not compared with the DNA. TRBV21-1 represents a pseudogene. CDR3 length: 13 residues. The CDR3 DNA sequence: TGTGCCAGCTTAACAGGGGGCATGACTGAAGCTTTCTTT. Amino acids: CASLTGGMTEAFF.

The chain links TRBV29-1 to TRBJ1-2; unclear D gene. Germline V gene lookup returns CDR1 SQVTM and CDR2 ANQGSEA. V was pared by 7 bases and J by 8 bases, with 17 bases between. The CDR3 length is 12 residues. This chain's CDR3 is CSASYFARGYTF. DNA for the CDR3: TGCAGCGCCTCCTATTTCGCGAGGGGCTACACCTTC.